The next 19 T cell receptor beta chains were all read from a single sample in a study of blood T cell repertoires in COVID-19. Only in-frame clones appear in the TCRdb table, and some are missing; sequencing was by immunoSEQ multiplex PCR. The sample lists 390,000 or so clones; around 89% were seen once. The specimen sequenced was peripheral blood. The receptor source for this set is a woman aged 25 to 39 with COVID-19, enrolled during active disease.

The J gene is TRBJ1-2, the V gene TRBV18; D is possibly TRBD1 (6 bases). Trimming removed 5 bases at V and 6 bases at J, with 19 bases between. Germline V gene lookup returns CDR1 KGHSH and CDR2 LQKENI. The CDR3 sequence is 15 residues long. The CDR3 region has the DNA TGTGCCAGCTCAATGATGTCGACAGGTGGAAATGGCTACACCTTC. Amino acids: CASSMMSTGGNGYTF.

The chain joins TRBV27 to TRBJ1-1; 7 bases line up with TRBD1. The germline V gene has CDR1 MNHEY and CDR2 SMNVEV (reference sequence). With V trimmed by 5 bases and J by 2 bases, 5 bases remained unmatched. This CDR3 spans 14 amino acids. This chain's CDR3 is CASSPDRANTEAFF. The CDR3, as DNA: TGTGCCAGCAGTCCAGACAGGGCCAACACTGAAGCTTTCTTT.

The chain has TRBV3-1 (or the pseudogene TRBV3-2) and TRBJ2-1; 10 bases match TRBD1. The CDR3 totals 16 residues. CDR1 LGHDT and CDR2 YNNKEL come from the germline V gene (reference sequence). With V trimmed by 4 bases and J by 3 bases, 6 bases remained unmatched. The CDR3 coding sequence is TGTGCCAGCAGCCCGATAGGACAGGGGGTCTACAATGAGCAGTTCTTC. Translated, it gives CASSPIGQGVYNEQFF.

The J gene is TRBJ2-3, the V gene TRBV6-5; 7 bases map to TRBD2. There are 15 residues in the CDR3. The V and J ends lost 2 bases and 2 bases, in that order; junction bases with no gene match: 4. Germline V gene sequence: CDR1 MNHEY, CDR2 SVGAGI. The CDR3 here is CASSYGGGDTDTQYF. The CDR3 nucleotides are TGTGCCAGCAGTTACGGCGGGGGAGACACAGATACGCAGTATTTT.

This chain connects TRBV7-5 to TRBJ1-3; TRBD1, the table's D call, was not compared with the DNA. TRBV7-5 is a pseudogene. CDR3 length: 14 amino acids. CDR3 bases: TGTGCCAGAAGCTTATTCTGGCCCAAAAACACCATATATTTT. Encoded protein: CARSLFWPKNTIYF.

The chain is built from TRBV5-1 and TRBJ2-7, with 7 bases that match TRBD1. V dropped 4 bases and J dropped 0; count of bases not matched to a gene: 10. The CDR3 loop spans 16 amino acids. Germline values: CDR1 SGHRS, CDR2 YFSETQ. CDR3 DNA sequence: TGCGCCAGCAGCCCAAACTTACAGGGGATCTCCTACGAGCAGTACTTC. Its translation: CASSPNLQGISYEQYF.

Here the CDR3 DNA reads TGTGCCAGCAGTTTGGACAGGGGGCGCACAGATACGCAGTATTTT. Protein sequence: CASSLDRGRTDTQYF. This chain uses TRBV7-2 with TRBJ2-3, with 11 bases matching TRBD1. Looked up from germline, CDR1 is SGHTA and CDR2 is FQGNSA. This CDR3 comprises 15 residues. The J segment lost 1 base and the V segment lost 6 bases, leaving 3 bases of the junction unmatched.

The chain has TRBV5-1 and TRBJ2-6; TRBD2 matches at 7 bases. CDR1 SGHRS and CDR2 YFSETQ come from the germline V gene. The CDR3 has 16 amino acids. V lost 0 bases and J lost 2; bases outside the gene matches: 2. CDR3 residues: CASSLVLAAGANVLTF. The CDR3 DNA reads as TGCGCCAGCAGCTTGGTCCTAGCGGCTGGGGCCAACGTCCTGACTTTC.

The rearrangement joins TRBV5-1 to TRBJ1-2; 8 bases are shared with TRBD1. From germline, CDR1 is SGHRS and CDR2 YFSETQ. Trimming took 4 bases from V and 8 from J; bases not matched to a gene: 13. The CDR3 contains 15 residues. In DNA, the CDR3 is TGCGCCAGCAGCCTCGGACAGGGAGTTATGGGGGGCTACACCTTC. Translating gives CASSLGQGVMGGYTF.

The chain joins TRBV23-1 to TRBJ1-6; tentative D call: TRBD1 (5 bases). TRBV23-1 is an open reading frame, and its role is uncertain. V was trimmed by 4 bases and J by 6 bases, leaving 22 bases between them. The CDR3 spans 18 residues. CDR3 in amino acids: CASSRGQGPTLGNSPLHF. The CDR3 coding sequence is TGCGCCAGCAGTCGTGGTCAGGGCCCAACCTTAGGTAATTCACCCCTCCACTTT.

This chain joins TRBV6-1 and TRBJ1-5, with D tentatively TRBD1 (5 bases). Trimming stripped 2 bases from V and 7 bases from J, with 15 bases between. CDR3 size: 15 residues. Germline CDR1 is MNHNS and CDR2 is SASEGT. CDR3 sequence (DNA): TGTGCCAGCAGTGAAAGGTTTTTCAGGGTACAGCCCCAGCATTTT. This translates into CASSERFFRVQPQHF.

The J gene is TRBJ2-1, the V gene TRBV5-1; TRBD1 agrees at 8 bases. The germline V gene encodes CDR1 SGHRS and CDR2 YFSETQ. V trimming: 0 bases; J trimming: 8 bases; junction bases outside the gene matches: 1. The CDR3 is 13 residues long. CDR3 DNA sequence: TGCGCCAGCAGCTTGGCCAGGGGGCATGAGCAGTTCTTC. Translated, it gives CASSLARGHEQFF.

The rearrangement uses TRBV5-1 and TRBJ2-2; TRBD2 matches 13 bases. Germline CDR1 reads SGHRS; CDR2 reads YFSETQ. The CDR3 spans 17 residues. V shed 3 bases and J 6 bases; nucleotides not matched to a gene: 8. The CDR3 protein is CASSSRLAGGSSGELFF. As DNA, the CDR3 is TGCGCCAGCAGCTCGCGACTAGCGGGAGGCAGTTCCGGGGAGCTGTTTTTT.

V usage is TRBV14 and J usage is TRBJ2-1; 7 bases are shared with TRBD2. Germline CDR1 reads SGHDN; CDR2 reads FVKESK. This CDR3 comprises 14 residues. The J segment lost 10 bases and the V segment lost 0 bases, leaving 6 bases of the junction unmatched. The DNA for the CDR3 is TGTGCCAGCAGCCAAGATCGGCCGGGAGGAGAGCAGTTCTTC. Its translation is CASSQDRPGGEQFF.

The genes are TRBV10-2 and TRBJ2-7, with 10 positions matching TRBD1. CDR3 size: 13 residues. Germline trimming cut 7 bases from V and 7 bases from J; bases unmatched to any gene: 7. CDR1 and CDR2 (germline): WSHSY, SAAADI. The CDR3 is CASIGTGVGEQYF. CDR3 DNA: TGCGCCAGCATTGGGACAGGGGTGGGGGAGCAGTACTTC.

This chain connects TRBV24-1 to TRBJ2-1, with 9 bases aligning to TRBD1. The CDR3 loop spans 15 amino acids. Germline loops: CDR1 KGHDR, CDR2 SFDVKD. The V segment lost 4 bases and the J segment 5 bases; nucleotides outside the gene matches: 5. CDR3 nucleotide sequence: TGTGCCACCAGTGAACGGGACAGGGTGGACAATGAGCAGTTCTTC. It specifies CATSERDRVDNEQFF.

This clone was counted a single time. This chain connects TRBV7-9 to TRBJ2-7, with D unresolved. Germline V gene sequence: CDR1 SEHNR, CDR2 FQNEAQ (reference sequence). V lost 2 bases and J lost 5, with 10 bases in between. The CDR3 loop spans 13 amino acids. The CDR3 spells CASSLFRDNEQYF. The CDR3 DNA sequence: TGTGCCAGCAGCTTATTTAGAGATAACGAGCAGTACTTC.

The CDR3 loop is CASSLGVVSEGYF. In DNA, the CDR3 is TGTGCCAGCAGCTTAGGTGTTGTTTCCGAGGGGTATTTT. The gene calls are TRBV7-9 and TRBJ2-3; a weak D match, TRBD2 (5 bases). The CDR3 covers 13 residues. Trimming took 1 base from V and 14 from J, leaving 16 bases between them. CDR1 SEHNR and CDR2 FQNEAQ come from the germline V gene (reference sequence).

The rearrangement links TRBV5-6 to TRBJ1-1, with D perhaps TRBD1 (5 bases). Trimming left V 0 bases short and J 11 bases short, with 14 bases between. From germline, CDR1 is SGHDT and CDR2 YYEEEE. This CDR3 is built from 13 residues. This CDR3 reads CASSLELQGAAFF. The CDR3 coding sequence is TGTGCCAGCAGCTTGGAGCTTCAGGGTGCGGCTTTCTTT.